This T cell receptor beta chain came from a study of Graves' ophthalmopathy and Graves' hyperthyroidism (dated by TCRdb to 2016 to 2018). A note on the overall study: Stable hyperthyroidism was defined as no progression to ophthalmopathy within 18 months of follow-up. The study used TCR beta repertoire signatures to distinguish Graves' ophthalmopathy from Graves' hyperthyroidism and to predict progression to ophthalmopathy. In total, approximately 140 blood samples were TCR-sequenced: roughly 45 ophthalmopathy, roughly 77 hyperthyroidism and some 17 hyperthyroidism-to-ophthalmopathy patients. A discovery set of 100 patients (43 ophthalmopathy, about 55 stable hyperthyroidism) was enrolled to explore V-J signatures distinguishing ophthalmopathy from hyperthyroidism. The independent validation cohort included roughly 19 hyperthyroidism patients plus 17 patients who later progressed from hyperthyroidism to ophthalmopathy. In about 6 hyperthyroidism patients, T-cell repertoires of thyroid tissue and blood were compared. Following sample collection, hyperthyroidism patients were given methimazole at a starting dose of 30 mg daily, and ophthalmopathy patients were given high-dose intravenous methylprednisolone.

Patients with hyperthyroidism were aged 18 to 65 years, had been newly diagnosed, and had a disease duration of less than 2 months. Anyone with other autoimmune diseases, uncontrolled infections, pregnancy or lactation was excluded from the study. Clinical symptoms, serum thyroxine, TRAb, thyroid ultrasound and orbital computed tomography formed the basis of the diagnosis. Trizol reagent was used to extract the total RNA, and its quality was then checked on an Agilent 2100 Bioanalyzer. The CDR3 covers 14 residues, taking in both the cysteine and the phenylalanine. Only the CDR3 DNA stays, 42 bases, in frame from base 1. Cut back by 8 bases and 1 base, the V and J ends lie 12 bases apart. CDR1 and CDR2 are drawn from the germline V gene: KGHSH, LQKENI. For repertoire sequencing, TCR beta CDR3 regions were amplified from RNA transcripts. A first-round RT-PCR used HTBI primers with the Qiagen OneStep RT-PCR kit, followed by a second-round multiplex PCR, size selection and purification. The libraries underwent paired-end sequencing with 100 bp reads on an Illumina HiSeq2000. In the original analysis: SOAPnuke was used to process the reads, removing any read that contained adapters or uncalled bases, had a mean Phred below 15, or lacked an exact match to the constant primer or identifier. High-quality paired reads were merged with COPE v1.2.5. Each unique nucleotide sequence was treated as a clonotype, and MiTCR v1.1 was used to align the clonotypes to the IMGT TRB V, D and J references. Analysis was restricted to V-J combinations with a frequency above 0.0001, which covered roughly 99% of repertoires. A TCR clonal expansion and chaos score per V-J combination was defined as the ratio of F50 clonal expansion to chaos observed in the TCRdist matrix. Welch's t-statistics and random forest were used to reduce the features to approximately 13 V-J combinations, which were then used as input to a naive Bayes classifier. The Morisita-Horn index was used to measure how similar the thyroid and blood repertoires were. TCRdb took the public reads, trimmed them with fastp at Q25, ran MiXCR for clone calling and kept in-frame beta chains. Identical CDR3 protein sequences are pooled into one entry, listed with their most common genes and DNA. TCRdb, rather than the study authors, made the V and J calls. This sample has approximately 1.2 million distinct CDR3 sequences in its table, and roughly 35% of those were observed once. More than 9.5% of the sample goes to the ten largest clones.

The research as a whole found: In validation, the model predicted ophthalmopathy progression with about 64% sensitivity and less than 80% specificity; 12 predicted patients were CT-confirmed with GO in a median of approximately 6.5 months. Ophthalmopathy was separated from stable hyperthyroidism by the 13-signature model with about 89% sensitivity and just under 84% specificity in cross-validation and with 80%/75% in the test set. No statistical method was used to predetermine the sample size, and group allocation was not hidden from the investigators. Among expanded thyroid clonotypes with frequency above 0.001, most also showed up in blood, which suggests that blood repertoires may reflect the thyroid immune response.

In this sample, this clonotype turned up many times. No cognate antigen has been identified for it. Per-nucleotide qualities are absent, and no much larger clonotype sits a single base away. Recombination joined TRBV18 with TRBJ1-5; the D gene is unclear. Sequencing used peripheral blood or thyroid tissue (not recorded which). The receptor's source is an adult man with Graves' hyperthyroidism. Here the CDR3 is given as CASSPPGSNQPQHF. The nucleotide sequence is TGTGCCAGCAGCCCCCCCGGGAGCAATCAGCCCCAGCATTTT.